This T cell receptor (beta chain) originates from a study of neurological immune-mediated disorders. TCRdb reanalysed the 5' RACE reads using MiXCR and keeps one entry per CDR3 protein. This sample carries about 27,000 distinct CDR3 sequences, under 25% of them seen once, and the ten largest clones take 16%. Whole-study findings and limits: Private repertoires in all groups were suggested, as expanded clones shared no CDR3 amino acid sequences across subjects. Falling below healthy controls, multiple sclerosis showed the least TCR clonal expansion, while HTLV-1-associated myelopathy showed the most.

In its sample, this clonotype was seen many times. The antigen remains unidentified. The unsorted libraries originated from 2 million PBMCs that had been stored at -80 C. The CDR3 consists of 14 residues. V was trimmed by 8 bases and J by 5 bases, leaving 20 bases between them. Germline CDR1 and CDR2: DFQATT and SNEGSKA (reference sequence). This chain uses TRBV20-1 with TRBJ2-3; D ambiguous. The sample comprised PBMCs. This receptor was identified in a woman aged 60-75 years in good health. CDR3 amino acids: CSIFSTTLGDTQYF. The CDR3 region has the DNA TGCAGTATTTTTAGCACTACCCTTGGAGATACGCAGTATTTT.